Ten or more counts support the clone carrying this T cell receptor (beta chain). What it binds is unknown. V shed 5 bases, J shed 2 bases, and the junction held 5 bases outside the gene matches. CDR3 length: 15 residues. Germline V CDR1 and CDR2: SGHTA, FQGNSA. This entry belongs to a study of T cell repertoires in cytomegalovirus infection. Study-wide context: Public TCR beta signatures were indicative of both CMV infection and a matching HLA type. Study-wide results and limits: The study found HLA-C-restricted CMV-specific TCR beta clonotypes dominating the ex vivo response. Using cumulative public TCR beta family frequency, the authors identified those who carried CMV together with the relevant HLA.

TCRdb itself ran the reads through MiXCR, one entry per CDR3 protein. The sample yields 120,000 to 150,000 distinct CDR3 sequences, roughly 6.5% seen once. The chain combines TRBV7-2 with TRBJ2-2, with TRBD2 matching over 7 bases. The sequencing input was PBMCs. The source is a human donor in good health (CMV status not recorded). Some clones in this sample may be carry-over from other donors' samples. This CDR3 reads CASSPGRGNTGELFF. The CDR3 DNA sequence: TGTGCCAGCAGCCCAGGGAGGGGCAACACCGGGGAGCTGTTTTTT.